Listed below are T cell receptor beta chains from one sample, sequenced in a study of human T cells and chemical hapten exposure. MiXCR was run by TCRdb on the RACE reads, yielding one entry per CDR3 protein. The table records some 150,000 distinct CDR3 sequences, over 9.5% of them present only once. The source was whole blood, collected in connection with sensitization to the hapten diphenylcyclopropenone (DPC). These receptors came from a woman aged 50 to 65 with alopecia areata. Some clones in this sample may be carry-over from other donors' samples. CDR3s include the opening cysteine and the closing phenylalanine or tryptophan. Clone size appears in some rows only: once, few, many, or a class for an expanded clone.

- | TRBV4-2 | CASSPTGQGSNEQYF
few | TRBV7-3 | CASSWGGTGYNEQFF
many | TRBV7-9 | CASSSGTRVTDTQYF
many | TRBV20-1 | CSARASGYTYEQYF
- | TRBV19 | CASSRTSGREETQYF
many | TRBV7-8 | CASSLAWTANQPQHF
- | TRBV2 | CASSEWSMGQFF
- | TRBV7-2 | CASSRMPLAGGKNTQYF
few | TRBV20-1 | CSASDRETQYF
- | TRBV28 | CASSPPGIGPISYEQYF
- | TRBV27 | CASSLFPGRGYEQYF
many | TRBV29-1 | CSVQAGGNTGELFF
- | TRBV20-1 | CSARVAGGLETQYF
once | TRBV30 | CAWSRLAAEQFF
few | TRBV10-3 | CAISERDSSSSEQFF
- | TRBV5-5 | CASSLQTGLNTEAFF
- | TRBV7-9 | CASSFSGGSGANVLTF
many | TRBV5-1 | CASSLIGGRALGGEQFF
many | TRBV6-1 | CASSPTGSGYTF
many | TRBV11-2 | CASSPRDSNSPLHF
- | TRBV11-2 | CASSTTSGRGGGELFF
many | TRBV5-1 | CASSQLATQETQYF
- | TRBV20-1 | CSALDRAEKLFF
few | TRBV20-1 | CSALNPRANEQFF
few | TRBV5-1 | CASRREGPDTQYF
many | TRBV5-1 | CASSLDAGSSNQPQHF
few | TRBV11-2 | CASSIRGDEQFF
many | TRBV20-1 | CSARARDRGSSYEQYF
- | TRBV28 | CASRPGDRASGANVLTF
- | TRBV6-1 | CASRGRTNEKLFF
few | TRBV5-5 | CASSRTVGALGYTF
few | TRBV5-1 | CASSLDGQGAFGELFF
few | TRBV12-3/TRBV12-4 | CASSLELRRTLQETQYF
once | TRBV29-1 | CSVAGGGGWTGELFF
- | TRBV5-1 | CASSLVSGTYEQYF
few | TRBV3-1 | CASSQTKPGEQYF
many | TRBV7-9 | CASSLTAEQYF